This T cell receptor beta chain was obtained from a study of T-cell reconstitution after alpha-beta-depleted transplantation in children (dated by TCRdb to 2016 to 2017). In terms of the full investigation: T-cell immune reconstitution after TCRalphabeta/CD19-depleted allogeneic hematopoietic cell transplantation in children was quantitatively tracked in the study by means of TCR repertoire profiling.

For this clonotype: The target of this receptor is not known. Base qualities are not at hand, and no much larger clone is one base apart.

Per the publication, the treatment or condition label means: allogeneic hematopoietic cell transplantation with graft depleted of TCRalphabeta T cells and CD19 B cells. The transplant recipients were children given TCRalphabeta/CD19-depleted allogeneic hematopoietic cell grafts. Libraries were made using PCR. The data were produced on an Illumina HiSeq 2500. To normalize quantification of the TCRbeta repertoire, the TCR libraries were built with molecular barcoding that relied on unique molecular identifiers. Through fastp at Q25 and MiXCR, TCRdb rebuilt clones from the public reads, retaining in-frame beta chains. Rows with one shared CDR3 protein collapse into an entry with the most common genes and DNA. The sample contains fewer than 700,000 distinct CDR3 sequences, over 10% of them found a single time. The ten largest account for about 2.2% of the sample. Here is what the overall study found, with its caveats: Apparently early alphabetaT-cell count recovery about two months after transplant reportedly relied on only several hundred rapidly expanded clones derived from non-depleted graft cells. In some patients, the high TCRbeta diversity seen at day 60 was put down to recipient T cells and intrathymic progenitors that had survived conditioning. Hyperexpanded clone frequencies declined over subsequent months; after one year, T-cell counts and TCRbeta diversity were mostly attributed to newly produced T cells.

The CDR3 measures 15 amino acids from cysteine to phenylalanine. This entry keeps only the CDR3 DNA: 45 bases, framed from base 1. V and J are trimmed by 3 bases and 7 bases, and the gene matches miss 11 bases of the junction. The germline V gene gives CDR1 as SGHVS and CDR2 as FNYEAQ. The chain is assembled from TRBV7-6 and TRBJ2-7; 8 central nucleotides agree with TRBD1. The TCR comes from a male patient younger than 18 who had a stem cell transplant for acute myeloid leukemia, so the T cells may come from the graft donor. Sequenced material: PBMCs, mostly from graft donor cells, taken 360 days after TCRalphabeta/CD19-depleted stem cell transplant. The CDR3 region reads CASSFRQGPIGEQYF. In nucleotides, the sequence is TGTGCCAGCAGCTTCAGACAGGGGCCCATAGGGGAGCAGTACTTC.